Here is one TCR beta chain with its context. The antigen is undetermined. The sample is drawn from a study of T cell responses to AZD1222 COVID-19 vaccine. Study as a whole: Recipients boosted at about 4 weeks or about 12 weeks are pooled.

The protocol was immunoSEQ multiplex PCR, while the TCRdb copy is restricted to in-frame clones and leaves out a portion. The top ten clones hold approximately 20% of a sample with over 100,000 clones, 80% to 90% of them seen once. CDR3 length: 12 amino acids. V was clipped by 6 bases and J by 5 bases, with 11 bases between them. Germline V gives CDR1 SNHLY, CDR2 FYNNEI. Points from the study as a whole: Spike-specific TCR breadth and depth rose after two AZD1222 doses. All repertoire sampling was performed exclusively after the peak T cell response. White British donors predominated, females outnumbered males, and clonal diversity was possibly underestimated.

The receptor was isolated from an adult in good health. The chain uses TRBV2 and TRBJ2-7; TRBD1 might be the D (5 bases). The specimen was peripheral blood, collected on day 0 of AZD1222 vaccination. This chain's CDR3 is CASRKDSHEQYF. DNA for the CDR3: TGTGCCAGCAGGAAAGACAGTCACGAGCAGTACTTC.